The 22 T cell receptor beta chains in this list originate from one sample, sequenced in a study of CD8 T cells in ankylosing spondylitis. Points from the study as a whole: Characteristic, it appeared, of ankylosing spondylitis blood was a TCR beta motif of eight or nine highly homologous variants.

These receptors have no identified antigens. TCRdb reprocessed the 5' RACE reads with MiXCR, giving one entry per CDR3 protein. This table has fewer than 500,000 distinct CDR3 sequences, roughly 26% appearing once. The sample comprised blood, either unsorted or a sorted T cell fraction (not recorded which). These receptors were obtained from a male donor with ankylosing spondylitis.

V and J are TRBV12-5 and TRBJ1-1, with D possibly TRBD1 on 6 matching bases. The CDR3 covers 16 residues. CDR1 and CDR2 (germline): LGHNT, FRNRAP. With 0 bases removed from V and 3 bases from J, the gap between germline ends came to 14 bases. The CDR3 nucleotides are TGTGCTAGTGGTTTGGTACTAGGGGGGGCGCACACTGAAGCTTTCTTT. Residues: CASGLVLGGAHTEAFF.

This clonotype came up many times. The chain carries TRBV5-1 and TRBJ1-3; D is unclear. The V gene's germline CDR1 is SGHRS and CDR2 YFSETQ. V was pared by 4 bases and J by 0 bases, with 11 bases between. The CDR3 is 15 residues long. CDR3 sequence reads: CASSEDHNSGNTIYF. The CDR3 DNA sequence: TGCGCCAGCAGCGAAGACCATAACTCTGGAAACACCATATATTTT.

The V call is TRBV29-1, the J call TRBJ2-5; D is unclear. CDR1 is SQVTM, CDR2 ANQGSEA, per germline. There are 13 residues in the CDR3. Trimming removed 3 bases at V and 2 bases at J, with 10 bases between. The CDR3 region has the DNA TGCAGCGTTGAGAGGTCCCTTCAAGAGACCCAGTACTTC. Protein product: CSVERSLQETQYF.

The genes are TRBV2 and TRBJ2-7; TRBD2 aligns across 7 bases. This CDR3 has 15 amino acids. The V gene's germline CDR1 is SNHLY and CDR2 FYNNEI. V lost 8 bases to trimming and J lost 0 bases; unmatched junction nucleotides: 10. The CDR3 reads CASSWGGGLSYEQYF. The CDR3 nucleotides are TGTGCCAGCTCCTGGGGCGGGGGACTCTCCTACGAGCAGTACTTC.

CDR3: CSAVPGGGGELFF. The DNA for the CDR3 is TGCAGTGCCGTACCGGGCGGGGGCGGGGAGCTGTTTTTT. The chain joins TRBV20-1 to TRBJ2-2, with 7 bases aligning to TRBD2. The length of the CDR3 is 13 residues. V trimming: 6 bases; J trimming: 7 bases; junction bases outside the gene matches: 8. CDR1 is DFQATT, CDR2 SNEGSKA, per germline (reference sequence).

The J gene is TRBJ2-1, the V gene TRBV7-9, with D tentatively TRBD1 or TRBD2 (5 bases each). Trimming took 5 bases from V and 4 from J, leaving 18 bases between them. Germline-derived CDR1 and CDR2 are SEHNR and FQNEAQ (reference sequence). The CDR3 loop spans 16 amino acids. The CDR3 protein is CASSQELGEMYNEQFF. CDR3 sequence (DNA): TGTGCCAGCAGCCAAGAACTAGGGGAGATGTACAATGAGCAGTTCTTC.

This rearrangement joins TRBV12-3 or TRBV12-4 to TRBJ1-5; D perhaps matches TRBD1 (6 bases). This CDR3 is 14 amino acids long. V dropped 2 bases and J dropped 6 bases, with 11 bases sitting between them. The CDR3, as DNA: TGTGCCAGCAGTTTATTTGGGGGCACTCAGCCCCAGCATTTT. Residues: CASSLFGGTQPQHF.

This clonotype was seen a few times. The J gene is TRBJ1-6, the V gene TRBV11-3; D remains unclear. Germline V gene data show CDR1 as SGHNT and CDR2 as YENEEA. The CDR3 totals 13 residues. Trimming removed 6 bases at V and 6 bases at J, with 9 bases between. The CDR3 loop reads CASSFGGNSPLHF. The CDR3 region has the DNA TGTGCCAGCAGTTTTGGCGGTAATTCACCCCTCCACTTT. Full variable domain (rest looked up from reference TRBV11-3 and TRBJ1-6): EAGVVQSPRYKIIEKKQPVAFWCNPISGHNTLYWYLQNLGQGPELLIRYENEEAVDDSQLPKDRFSAERLKGVDSTLKIQPAELGDSAVYLCASSFGGNSPLHFGNGTRLTVT.

This clonotype was detected only a few times. The chain carries TRBV2 and TRBJ1-4; D is possibly TRBD1 (6 bases). The length of the CDR3 is 14 residues. V gave up 4 bases and J gave up 10 bases, with 16 bases separating them. Germline CDR1 is SNHLY and CDR2 is FYNNEI. The CDR3 DNA sequence: TGTGCCAGCAGTGCAGGGGCCCCGGCGGTAAAACTGTTTTTT. It is translated as CASSAGAPAVKLFF.

The chain is built from TRBV15 and TRBJ2-4; TRBD1 matches 7 bases. There are 17 residues in the CDR3. The V segment lost 0 bases and the J segment 0 bases; nucleotides outside the gene matches: 5. Germline V gives CDR1 LNHNV, CDR2 YYDKDF (reference sequence). CDR3 in amino acids: CATSRDWQGVAKNIQYF. The CDR3 DNA reads as TGTGCCACCAGCAGAGATTGGCAGGGGGTAGCCAAAAACATTCAGTACTTC.

This clonotype was counted a single time. The gene calls are TRBV11-2 and TRBJ1-1; 8 bases are a match to TRBD1. Per the germline V gene, CDR1 is SGHAT and CDR2 is FQNNGV. CDR3 size: 17 residues. With 4 bases clipped from V and 0 bases from J, the junction kept 10 bases outside the gene matches. The CDR3 protein is CASSSSGQGFLNTEAFF. The CDR3 DNA reads TGTGCCAGCAGCTCCTCAGGACAGGGCTTCTTGAACACTGAAGCTTTCTTT.

V gene TRBV20-1 combines with J gene TRBJ2-1; D is possibly TRBD2 (5 bases). The CDR3 is 16 residues long. V was pared by 1 base and J by 4 bases, with 17 bases between. Germline CDR1 and CDR2: DFQATT and SNEGSKA (reference sequence). For the CDR3, the DNA is TGCAGTGCTAGAGCGGCTAGCTGGAGTTCGTACAATGAGCAGTTCTTC. This codes for CSARAASWSSYNEQFF.

CDR3 in DNA: TGCAGTGCTAGAGTTGCGGGAGAAGAGACCCAGTACTTC. Protein sequence: CSARVAGEETQYF. V usage is TRBV20-1 and J usage is TRBJ2-5; 7 positions agree with TRBD2. The CDR3 totals 13 residues. The trim removed 1 base at V and 3 bases at J, leaving 2 bases unmatched. The germline V gene has CDR1 DFQATT and CDR2 SNEGSKA (reference sequence).

This clonotype was detected a few times. The chain employs TRBV10-3 and TRBJ2-3, with 7 bases aligning to TRBD1. Germline V gene data show CDR1 as ENHRY and CDR2 as SYGVKD. The CDR3 is made up of 16 amino acids. After removal of 4 bases from V and 0 bases from J, the junction contained 7 bases not matched to a gene. CDR3 sequence reads: CAISATGQTSTDTQYF. The CDR3, as DNA: TGTGCCATCAGTGCTACGGGACAGACCAGCACAGATACGCAGTATTTT.

This clonotype came up a few times. This chain connects TRBV2 to TRBJ1-5; 11 nucleotides agree with TRBD1. V trimming: 6 bases; J trimming: 1 base; junction bases outside the gene matches: 8. Germline V CDR1 and CDR2: SNHLY, FYNNEI. The CDR3 has 17 residues. The CDR3 sequence: CASRSPRDRGSNQPQHF. The CDR3 bases are TGTGCCAGCAGGTCTCCTCGGGACAGGGGGAGCAATCAGCCCCAGCATTTT.

The rearrangement links TRBV5-5 to TRBJ2-5, with 8 positions matching TRBD2. The CDR3 consists of 17 residues. Looked up from germline, CDR1 is SGHKS and CDR2 is YYEKEE (reference sequence). V lost 3 bases and J lost 1; bases outside the gene matches: 11. CDR3 loop: CASSSGRGGVVQETQYF. CDR3 nucleotide sequence: TGTGCCAGCAGCTCGGGACGGGGGGGAGTTGTCCAAGAGACCCAGTACTTC.

This clonotype came up a few times. The rearrangement uses TRBV10-2 and TRBJ1-2, with D unresolved. Germline V lookup: CDR1 WSHSY, CDR2 SAAADI. The ends were cut back, 0 bases at V and 8 bases at J, with 10 bases in the middle. This CDR3 region has 13 residues. CDR3 region: CASSESGQFGYTF. CDR3 coding DNA: TGCGCCAGCAGTGAGTCGGGCCAGTTCGGCTACACCTTC.

The V call is TRBV7-2, the J call TRBJ2-5; possibly TRBD2 for D (6 bases). CDR1 is SGHTA, CDR2 FQGNSA, per germline. Deletions cut 0 bases from V and 5 bases from J, with 10 bases between. This CDR3 has 14 amino acids. CDR3 in amino acids: CASSLASGRETQYF. For the CDR3, the DNA is TGTGCCAGCAGCTTAGCTAGTGGGAGGGAGACCCAGTACTTC. The complete variable domain, with remaining parts taken from reference TRBV7-2 and TRBJ2-5, reads GAGVSQSPSNKVTEKGKDVELRCDPISGHTALYWYRQSLGQGLEFLIYFQGNSAPDKSGLPSDRFSAERTGGSVSTLTIQRTQQEDSAVYLCASSLASGRETQYFGPGTRLLVL.

This clonotype was observed a handful of times. CDR3 bases: TGTGCCAGCAGTTACTCAGGCCGCAATCAGCCCCAGCATTTT. Its protein is CASSYSGRNQPQHF. The chain couples TRBV2 to TRBJ1-5; unclear D gene. Germline V gene data show CDR1 as SNHLY and CDR2 as FYNNEI. The CDR3 spans 14 residues. V lost 5 bases, J lost 2 bases, and 10 bases lay in between.

The rearrangement joins TRBV24-1 to TRBJ2-3, with 9 bases matching TRBD2. With 4 bases clipped from V and 0 bases from J, the junction kept 7 bases outside the gene matches. Germline values: CDR1 KGHDR, CDR2 SFDVKD. The CDR3 contains 17 residues. CDR3 in DNA: TGTGCCACCAGTGACACAACGACTAGCGGAAGCACAGATACGCAGTATTTT. It yields the protein CATSDTTTSGSTDTQYF.

The gene calls are TRBV7-6 and TRBJ2-1, with 7 bases matching TRBD2. CDR1 SGHVS and CDR2 FNYEAQ come from the germline V gene. The V segment lost 4 bases and the J segment 0 bases; nucleotides outside the gene matches: 3. The CDR3 sequence is 15 residues long. DNA of the CDR3: TGTGCCAGCAGCTCTAGCGGACCCTCCTACAATGAGCAGTTCTTC. This sequence encodes CASSSSGPSYNEQFF.

The chain employs TRBV2 and TRBJ2-3; a possible D gene is TRBD2 (5 bases). The CDR3 loop spans 16 amino acids. V was clipped by 4 bases and J by 0 bases, with 14 bases between them. Germline V gene data show CDR1 as SNHLY and CDR2 as FYNNEI. CDR3 sequence: CASSASSGSSTDTQYF. In DNA form, the CDR3 reads TGTGCCAGCAGTGCGTCCAGCGGCTCTAGCACAGATACGCAGTATTTT.